Reported below is one T cell receptor beta chain. The PCR used 60 Vbeta and 13 Jbeta primers. Some clones are missing from TCRdb's copy, which holds only in-frame ones; the method was immunoSEQ multiplex PCR. This table holds some 130,000 clones, approximately 87% found once. This sample was included in a study of cytomegalovirus exposure and HLA in healthy donors. The germline CDR1 and CDR2 sequences are GTSNPN and SVGIG (reference sequence). The CDR3 is made up of 16 amino acids. The V end lost 3 bases, the J end lost 0 bases, and 15 bases lay between the germline ends. This TCR came from a woman under 40 in good health and CMV-seronegative. Sequences were obtained from PBMCs. The chain is built from TRBV30 and TRBJ1-5, with a tentative D call TRBD1 (6 bases). CDR3 coding DNA: TGTGCCTGGAGCTTGGGACAAGATTATAGCAATCAGCCCCAGCATTTT. Its translation is CAWSLGQDYSNQPQHF.